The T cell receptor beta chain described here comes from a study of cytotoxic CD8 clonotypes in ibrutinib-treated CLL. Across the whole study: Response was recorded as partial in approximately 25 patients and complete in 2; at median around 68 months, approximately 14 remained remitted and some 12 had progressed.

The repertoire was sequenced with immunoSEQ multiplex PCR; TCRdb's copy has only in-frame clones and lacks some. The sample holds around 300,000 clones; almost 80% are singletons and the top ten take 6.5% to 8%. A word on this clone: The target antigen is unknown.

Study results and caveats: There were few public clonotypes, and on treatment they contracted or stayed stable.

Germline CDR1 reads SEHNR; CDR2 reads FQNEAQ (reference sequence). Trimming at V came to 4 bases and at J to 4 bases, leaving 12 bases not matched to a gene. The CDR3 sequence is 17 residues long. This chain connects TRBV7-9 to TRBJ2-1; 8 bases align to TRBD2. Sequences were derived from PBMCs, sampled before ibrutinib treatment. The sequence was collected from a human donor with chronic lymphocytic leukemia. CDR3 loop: CASSSPLTSGPYNEQFF. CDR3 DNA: TGTGCCAGCAGCTCACCGTTAACTAGCGGACCATACAATGAGCAGTTCTTC.